This T cell receptor beta chain was captured by sequencing in a study of shared clonotypes between healthy human individuals (dated by TCRdb to about 2020). Study-wide context: A few men and a couple of women, aged 18 to 49 years, made up the cohort. For each donor, CD4 naive and CD4 memory were each run on three plates, CD8 naive on two plates, and CD8 memory on one plate. Blood TCR repertoires of about five healthy adults were deeply sequenced to estimate repertoire size and the extent of clonotype sharing between individuals. Leukapheresis yielded between about 0.9 and 9.5 billion PBMCs per donor. To increase sequencing depth and limit assay-specific biases, TCR repertoire library preparation and sequencing were carried out by different laboratories using diverse techniques.

The investigation overall reported the following: Because the study included only a small number of donors, the genetic and exposure-history diversity represented was limited. Estimated clonotype richness was generally larger for naive than for memory subsets. Based on pairwise subsampling, the degree of clonotype sharing among donors was expected to be affected by sequencing depth. Roughly 5.2% of naive CD4, 3.5% of naive CD8, around 2.3% of memory CD4, and 0.4% of memory CD8 clonotypes were shared across a few donors. Incomplete sequencing was indicated by rarefaction of sorted-subset datasets, despite the large sequencing depth. Sampling was limited to blood, and TCR repertoires in tissue likely differ from TCR repertoires in blood. Higher generation probabilities were observed for clonotypes shared by all four sorted-subset donors than for non-shared clonotypes.

Of note for this clone: What antigen it recognizes has not been identified. No much larger clonotype is one base removed from it; base qualities were not supplied.

Using the deep immunoSEQ assay, TCR CDR3 regions were amplified from genomic DNA by multiplex PCR. Extracted genomic DNA from each cell subset was spread evenly across all wells of several immunoSEQ 96-well plates, with each plate serving as a replicate. Each replicate PCR for sorted subsets received around 200 ng genomic DNA, equal to about 30,000 T cell genomes. Purified libraries were quantified with a Qubit 3.0 fluorometer, sized on a Bioanalyzer 2100, and re-quantified with the KAPA Library Quantification kit. A separate single-read 150-cycle Illumina NextSeq 550 flow cell was used to sequence each immunoSEQ 96-well plate. Concerning the study's data processing: The immunoSEQ output contained only junctional sequences without quality scores, so filtering could not match that applied to full-length reads. To assign V/J genes and CDR3, sequences were annotated against IMGT germline references using PyIR, a Python wrapper for IgBLAST v1.9. Reads were removed for weak V/J assignments (E-value above 1e-6), missing CDR3, stop codons, out-of-frame junctions, or ambiguous translated residues. A V3J clonotype was defined by an identical inferred V gene, J gene, and CDR3 amino acid sequence. The percentage overlap between two repertoires was calculated by dividing the number of shared unique clonotypes by the size of the smaller repertoire. RTK rarefaction, the Chao1 estimator, and Recon v2.1 estimates of unobserved clonotypes were used to assess repertoire richness. Generation probabilities for all TCRbeta clonotypes obtained by the gDNA method from a handful of donors were computed using OLGA. Entries here come from immuneACCESS through TCRdb and include only in-frame sequences with V and J called. Some clones fail to appear in such tables; in the studies checked, an unresolved V gene covers under half of the shortfall, and the cause of the remainder is unknown. V, J and clone size are those of that table, while D and trimming were read from the DNA. Counted in this sample were about 2.1 million clones; 93% of them appeared once. Clones ranked in the top ten supply around 1.8% of the sample.

CD8 naive samples consisted of CD45RO-negative cells that were positively selected for CCR7, yielding a CD45RA+CCR7+ population without TemRA cells. Healthy HIV-negative adults with no recently reported acute infections or vaccinations were included as donors. Every donor was a Caucasian adult living in Nashville, Tennessee, USA. After blood collection by leukapheresis, PBMCs were isolated using Ficoll-Histopaque density gradient centrifugation and then cryopreserved in the vapor phase of liquid nitrogen. Analytical flow cytometry was used to check the purity and quantity of each magnetically sorted T cell population. Genomic DNA was isolated from every sorted fraction and measured by UV absorbance on a Nanodrop 2000c. In the germline V gene (reference sequence), CDR1 corresponds to SGHNT and CDR2 to YYREEE. From its cysteine to its phenylalanine, the CDR3 spans 14 amino acids. The retained sequence is limited to the CDR3, 42 bases, with the frame set at the first base. V gives up 7 bases and J gives up 0 bases, and the segment between their germline ends measures 12 bases.

The material sequenced was naive CD8+ T cells from PBMCs. Explained via the paper, the cell subset or site label denotes: CD45RA+CCR7+. This sequence originates from a man aged 18 to 30 in good health. Some clones in this sample may be carry-over from other donors' samples. The chain uses TRBV5-4 and TRBJ2-3, with the D segment possibly TRBD1 or TRBD2, each aligning over 5 bases. The bases read TGTGCCAGCGGATGGGGGTATAGCACAGATACGCAGTATTTT. Its protein reads: CASGWGYSTDTQYF.